The rows below give T cell receptor beta chains drawn from one sample of a study of T cell responses to AZD1222 COVID-19 vaccine. Profiling relied on immunoSEQ multiplex PCR, and the TCRdb table lists in-frame clones only, not all of them. The top ten clones hold under 6.5% of a sample with 140,000 to 150,000 clones, over 90% of them seen once. Sequenced here: peripheral blood, sampled on day 0 of AZD1222 vaccination. These receptors were taken from an adult in good health. Both conserved end residues are part of each CDR3. A D gene is named only where the DNA matches it firmly. A clone size is listed for some rows: how often the clone was seen (once, few, many), or a class if it is expanded.

.,TRBJ1-2,TRBV19,.,TGTGCCAGTAGTACTGACAGGAACTATGGCTACACCTTC,CASSTDRNYGYTF
.,TRBJ1-5,TRBV25-1,.,TGTGCCAGCAGTGAATGGTACGACAGGCCTTGCAATCAGCCCCAGCATTTT,CASSEWYDRPCNQPQHF
.,TRBJ1-2,TRBV9,TRBD1,TGTGCCAGCAGCCCCGGGACAGGCTCTAACTATGGCTACACCTTC,CASSPGTGSNYGYTF
.,TRBJ2-6,TRBV19,.,TGTGCCAGTAGTATGTTATTTGGGGCCAACGTCCTGACTTTC,CASSMLFGANVLTF
few,TRBJ2-2,TRBV29-1,.,TGCAGCGTGGGACTGACAGGCACCGGGGAGCTGTTTTTT,CSVGLTGTGELFF
.,TRBJ1-4,TRBV3-1/TRBV3-2,.,TGTGCCAGCAGCCAATACAAGGGACGCTATAGAATAGCAACTAATGAAAAACTGTTTTTT,CASSQYKGRYRIATNEKLFF
.,TRBJ2-2,TRBV19,.,TGTGCCAGCAGCATGACGGCTTACGGGGAGCTGTTTTTT,CASSMTAYGELFF
.,TRBJ1-4,TRBV3-1/TRBV3-2,TRBD1,TGTGCCAGCAGCCAACCCGGGACAGGGGGAGAAAAACTGTTTTTT,CASSQPGTGGEKLFF
.,TRBJ2-5,TRBV29-1,TRBD2,TGCAGCGTGGAGGGACTAGCGAGGGAGACCCAGTACTTC,CSVEGLARETQYF
.,TRBJ1-1,TRBV19,.,TGTGCCAGTACCGGATCGGGGCAGGAAGGAAACACTGAAGCTTTCTTT,CASTGSGQEGNTEAFF
few,TRBJ1-5,TRBV28,.,TGTGCCAGCAGTTCAGGGGATCAGCCCCAGCATTTT,CASSSGDQPQHF
.,TRBJ2-1,TRBV4-1,.,TGCGCCAGCAGCCACTCCTACAATGAGCAGTTCTTC,CASSHSYNEQFF
once,TRBJ2-1,TRBV29-1,TRBD1,TGCAGCGGAAGTACCGGGACAGGTCTTAAGCAGTTCTTC,CSGSTGTGLKQFF
once,TRBJ2-1,TRBV9,TRBD2,TGTGCCAGCAGCGTATTGGGTGCGGGGGGACCCAATGAGCAGTTCTTC,CASSVLGAGGPNEQFF
.,TRBJ2-7,TRBV7-2,TRBD1,TGTGCCAGCAGCTCCCCCTCCGGGACAGGGGAGAGCGAGCAGTACTTC,CASSSPSGTGESEQYF
.,TRBJ2-7,TRBV3-1/TRBV3-2,TRBD2,TGTGCCAGCAGCCCCAAGAGCGGGATTTACGAGCAGTACTTC,CASSPKSGIYEQYF
.,TRBJ2-7,TRBV7-9,TRBD2,TGTGCCAGCATCCTTAGCGGGAGGACCCCCTACGAGCAGTACTTC,CASILSGRTPYEQYF
.,TRBJ2-1,TRBV28,.,TGTGCCAGCAGTTTCTATTATGAGCAGTTCTTC,CASSFYYEQFF
.,TRBJ2-1,TRBV19,.,TGTGCCAGTAGTTCCGGACAGTACAATGAGCAGTTCTTC,CASSSGQYNEQFF
.,TRBJ2-3,TRBV18,TRBD1,TGTGCCAGCTCACCACAGGGGGCGTTAAGCACAGATACGCAGTATTTT,CASSPQGALSTDTQYF
.,TRBJ2-2,TRBV5-1,.,TGCGCCAGCGGCCGGGACCTAACCACCGGGGAGCTGTTTTTT,CASGRDLTTGELFF
.,TRBJ2-1,TRBV27,TRBD2,TGTGCCAGCAGTCCTTCGACTAGCGGGAGTGATGAGCAGTTCTTC,CASSPSTSGSDEQFF
.,TRBJ2-5,TRBV2,.,TGTGCCAGCAGGCTAGTAGCCAGTGAGACCCAGTACTTC,CASRLVASETQYF
.,TRBJ1-1,TRBV19,.,TGTGCCAGTAGTACCAGACGTGGGGGTTCTGAAGCTTTCTTT,CASSTRRGGSEAFF
.,TRBJ2-3,TRBV5-1,.,TGCGCCAGCAGCTTGATCACACCGGCGGCAGATACGCAGTATTTT,CASSLITPAADTQYF
.,TRBJ1-1,TRBV5-1,.,TGCGCCAGCAGCTTGGATCGACGGACTGAAGCTTTCTTT,CASSLDRRTEAFF
.,TRBJ2-1,TRBV19,TRBD1,TGTGCCAGTAGTATTTACGACAGGGTACATGAGCAGTTCTTC,CASSIYDRVHEQFF
.,TRBJ2-2,TRBV9,TRBD2,TGTGCCAGCAGCGGACTAGCGGCGGACACCGGGGAGCTGTTTTTT,CASSGLAADTGELFF
.,TRBJ1-4,TRBV2,.,TGTGCCAGCAGATTTCTTAGTTCAGGGGAGGAAAAACTGTTTTTT,CASRFLSSGEEKLFF
.,TRBJ2-7,TRBV5-1,.,TGCGCCAGCAGCTTGCGTCTGTCTCTGGAGCAGTACTTC,CASSLRLSLEQYF
once,TRBJ1-1,TRBV5-5,.,TGTGCCAGCAGCAGACGGACACCTGAAGCTTTCTTT,CASSRRTPEAFF
.,TRBJ2-1,TRBV30,TRBD1,TGTGCCTGGAGGGACAGGGCTGAGCAGTTCTTC,CAWRDRAEQFF
.,TRBJ1-6,TRBV7-2,.,TGTGCCAGCAGCTTAGGTAGGGGACGGAATTCACCCCTCCACTTT,CASSLGRGRNSPLHF
.,TRBJ1-6,TRBV5-1,TRBD1,TGCGCCAGCAGCTTGACTGGGACAGGGACCTATAATTCACCCCTCCACTTT,CASSLTGTGTYNSPLHF
.,TRBJ1-2,TRBV6-1,.,TGTGCCAGCAGTGAGAACGTGGATTCAAGGTTGTATGGCTACACCTTC,CASSENVDSRLYGYTF
once,TRBJ2-7,TRBV11-2,TRBD2,TGTGCCAGCAGCCCCCTAGCGGGAGCGAGTGAGCAGTACTTC,CASSPLAGASEQYF
.,TRBJ2-7,TRBV7-9,.,TGTGCCAGCAGCTTATCTCGGGCCTTAGTTTACGAGCAGTACTTC,CASSLSRALVYEQYF
.,TRBJ1-6,TRBV7-9,.,TGTGCCAGCAGCTTAGCAGGGGTGAATTCACCCCTCCACTTT,CASSLAGVNSPLHF
.,TRBJ1-4,TRBV5-1,.,TGCGCCAGCAGCCGGGGGATACTCGGGGCAACTAATGAAAAACTGTTTTTT,CASSRGILGATNEKLFF
.,TRBJ1-2,TRBV5-1,.,TGCGCCAGCAGCTTGTCAACCCGGGAGATAAGGACTGGGGTCTATGGCTACACCTTC,CASSLSTREIRTGVYGYTF
.,TRBJ2-7,TRBV29-1,.,TGCAGCGTTGACAGGGGATACGAGCAGTACTTC,CSVDRGYEQYF
.,TRBJ1-1,TRBV19,TRBD1,TGTGCCAGTAGTACTCGGACAGGGGACACTGAAGCTTTCTTT,CASSTRTGDTEAFF
.,TRBJ1-2,TRBV6-5,.,TGTGCCAGCAGGGGACCGTTTAACTATGGCTACACCTTC,CASRGPFNYGYTF
.,TRBJ1-1,TRBV24-1,TRBD1,TGTGCCACCAGTGACCGCGACAGGGGGCTGGGCGGGACTGAAGCTTTCTTT,CATSDRDRGLGGTEAFF
.,TRBJ2-7,TRBV30,.,TGTGCCTGCAGGGTTTATTCCTACGAGCAGTACTTC,CACRVYSYEQYF
.,TRBJ1-1,TRBV2,.,TGTGCCAGTGGACGGGGAAACACTGAAGCTTTCTTT,CASGRGNTEAFF
.,TRBJ1-4,TRBV6-5,TRBD1,TGTGCCAGCAGGACGACAGGGGAGGATGAAAAACTGTTTTTT,CASRTTGEDEKLFF
.,TRBJ1-5,TRBV6-2/TRBV6-3,.,TGTGCCAGCAGTTACTCAGTGGGGGATTGGAGCAATCAGCCCCAGCATTTT,CASSYSVGDWSNQPQHF
.,TRBJ1-5,TRBV2,.,TGTGCCAGCAGTTTCGGGGGGTGGGGTCAGCCCCAGCATTTT,CASSFGGWGQPQHF
.,TRBJ2-7,TRBV28,.,TGTGCCAGCAGTCCCGCTCTATTAACCTACGAGCAGTACTTC,CASSPALLTYEQYF
.,TRBJ1-1,TRBV11-2,.,TGTGCCAGCAGCTCCCTTTCGGGCACTGAAGCTTTCTTT,CASSSLSGTEAFF
once,TRBJ1-5,TRBV6-5,.,TGTGCCAGCAGTTACTCGCGGGAATCCGAGCCCCAGCATTTT,CASSYSRESEPQHF
.,TRBJ1-2,TRBV29-1,TRBD1,TGCAGCGTTGAAGAGGGAGGGGGCGGCAGTGATGGCTACACCTTC,CSVEEGGGGSDGYTF
.,TRBJ2-2,TRBV27,.,TGTGCCAGCAGGGACTCGAACACCGGGGAGCTGTTTTTT,CASRDSNTGELFF
.,TRBJ2-1,TRBV11-3,TRBD1,TGTGCCAGCAGCTCCCGGGACAGGGCTGACAATGAGCAGTTCTTC,CASSSRDRADNEQFF
once,TRBJ1-6,TRBV7-2,.,TGTGCCAGCAGCTTACGGAGCGGCTCCTATAATTCACCCCTCCACTTT,CASSLRSGSYNSPLHF
.,TRBJ2-1,TRBV7-9,.,TGTGCCAGCACCCCAGGTTTGGGGAGCTACAATGAGCAGTTCTTC,CASTPGLGSYNEQFF
.,TRBJ1-1,TRBV19,.,TGTGCCAGTAGTATGGATCTAGCGGCAGGGCAGATCGACACTGAAGCTTTCTTT,CASSMDLAAGQIDTEAFF
.,TRBJ2-7,TRBV5-1,.,TGCGCCAGCAGCTGGGACCAAAGTGACGAGCAGTACTTC,CASSWDQSDEQYF